The entry below gives a single T cell receptor beta chain sequence along with its context. Its antigen is not identified. The data belong to a study of Ad26.COV2.S vaccination and SARS-CoV-2 variants. Whole-study context: Donor was assigned to the Ad26.COV2.S arm of trial COV1001. Findings and limits, study-wide: Analytic work on TCR breadth and depth might have understated the full extent of total T cell responses.

TCRdb's table, derived via immunoSEQ multiplex PCR, lists solely in-frame clones and lacks some. The sample lists about 460,000 clones, roughly 87% occurring once. There are 13 residues in the CDR3. V lost 6 bases to trimming and J lost 4 bases, with 7 bases between them. Germline V gene data show CDR1 as KGHSH and CDR2 as LQKENI. Treatment described: approximately 18 received Ad26.COV2.S at low or high dose, single or two shots; several received placebo; per-sample allocation not given. Sampling occurred on day 63 after the first vaccine or placebo injection. Immunization relied on an Ad26 vector, which expressed Wuhan-strain SARS-CoV-2 spike.

This sequence joins TRBV18 and TRBJ2-6; D is uncertain. This receptor was obtained from a person between 18 and 60 years old who received the Ad26.COV2.S COVID-19 vaccine or a placebo. The sample here was peripheral blood, taken in a trial of Ad26.COV2.S vaccine versus placebo. CDR3 sequence (DNA): TGTGCCAGCTCCCCCCTAGGGGCCAACGTCCTGACTTTC. Encoded protein: CASSPLGANVLTF.